The subject of this entry is one T cell receptor (beta chain). Its matching antigen is unknown. The data stem from a study of cytomegalovirus exposure and HLA in healthy donors. Whole-study findings and limits: The classifier reportedly diagnosed cytomegalovirus status with high specificity and sensitivity. A previous analysis found most TCR beta V segments productive roughly 87% or roughly 30% of the time.

The PCR made use of 60 Vbeta and 13 Jbeta primers. Sequenced by immunoSEQ multiplex PCR; TCRdb stores in-frame clones only, minus some. The data contain some 120,000 clones, more than 80% of them singletons. The CDR3 consists of 14 residues. The V and J ends lost 5 bases and 0 bases respectively, with 10 bases between them. Germline V gene sequence: CDR1 SGHAT, CDR2 FQNNGV. The V gene is TRBV11-2, the J gene TRBJ1-1, with D perhaps matching TRBD1 (6 bases). The source of this sequence is a male donor in good health and CMV-seronegative. The specimen was PBMCs. CDR3 bases: TGTGCCAGCAGCATAGGGGGGGTGAACACTGAAGCTTTCTTT. It translates to CASSIGGVNTEAFF. Combining the CDR3 with reference TRBV11-2 and TRBJ1-1 gives the whole variable domain EAGVAQSPRYKIIEKRQSVAFWCNPISGHATLYWYQQILGQGPKLLIQFQNNGVVDDSQLPKDRFSAERLKGVDSTLKIQPAKLEDSAVYLCASSIGGVNTEAFFGQGTRLTVV.